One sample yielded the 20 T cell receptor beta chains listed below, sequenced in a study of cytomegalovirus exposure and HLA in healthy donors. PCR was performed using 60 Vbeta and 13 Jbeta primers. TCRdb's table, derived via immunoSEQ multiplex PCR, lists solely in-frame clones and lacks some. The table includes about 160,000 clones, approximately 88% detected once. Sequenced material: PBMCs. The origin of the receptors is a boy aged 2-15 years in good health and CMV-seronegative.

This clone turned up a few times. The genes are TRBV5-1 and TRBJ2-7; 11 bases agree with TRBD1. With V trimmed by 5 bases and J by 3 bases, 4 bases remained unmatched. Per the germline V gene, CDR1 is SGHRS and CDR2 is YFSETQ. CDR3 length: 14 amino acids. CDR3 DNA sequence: TGCGCCAGCAGATCCGGGACAGGGGGCTACGAGCAGTACTTC. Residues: CASRSGTGGYEQYF.

CDR3 DNA: TGTGCCAGCAGCCCCGGGACTAGCGGGAGGGCCCGGTACGAGCAGTACTTC. This gives the protein CASSPGTSGRARYEQYF. The J gene is TRBJ2-7, the V gene TRBV5-6; 16 bases are shared with TRBD2. The CDR3 consists of 17 residues. Unmatched junction bases numbered 8, after V lost 4 bases and J lost 4 bases. Germline assignment: CDR1 SGHDT and CDR2 YYEEEE. Drawing the rest from reference TRBV5-6 and TRBJ2-7, the complete variable domain is DAGVTQSPTHLIKTRGQQVTLRCSPKSGHDTVSWYQQALGQGPQFIFQYYEEEERQRGNFPDRFSGHQFPNYSSELNVNALLLGDSALYLCASSPGTSGRARYEQYFGPGTRLTVT.

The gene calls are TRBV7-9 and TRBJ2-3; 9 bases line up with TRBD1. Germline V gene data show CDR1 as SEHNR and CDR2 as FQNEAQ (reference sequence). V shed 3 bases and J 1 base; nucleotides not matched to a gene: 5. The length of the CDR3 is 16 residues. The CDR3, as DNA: TGTGCCAGCAGCTTGCCCCGGGACAGGGGCACAGATACGCAGTATTTT. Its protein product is CASSLPRDRGTDTQYF.

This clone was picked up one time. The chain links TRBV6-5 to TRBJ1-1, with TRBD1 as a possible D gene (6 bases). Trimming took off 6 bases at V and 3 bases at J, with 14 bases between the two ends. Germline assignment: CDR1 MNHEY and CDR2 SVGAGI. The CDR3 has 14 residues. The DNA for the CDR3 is TGTGCCAGCAGGGGGGACATGGAGGACACTGAAGCTTTCTTT. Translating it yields CASRGDMEDTEAFF.

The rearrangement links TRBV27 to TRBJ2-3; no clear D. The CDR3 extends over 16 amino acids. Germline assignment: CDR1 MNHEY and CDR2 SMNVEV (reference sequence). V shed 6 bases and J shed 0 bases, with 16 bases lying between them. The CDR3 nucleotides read TGTGCCAGCAGGACCATTAGCTCCCCTAGCACAGATACGCAGTATTTT. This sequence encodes CASRTISSPSTDTQYF.

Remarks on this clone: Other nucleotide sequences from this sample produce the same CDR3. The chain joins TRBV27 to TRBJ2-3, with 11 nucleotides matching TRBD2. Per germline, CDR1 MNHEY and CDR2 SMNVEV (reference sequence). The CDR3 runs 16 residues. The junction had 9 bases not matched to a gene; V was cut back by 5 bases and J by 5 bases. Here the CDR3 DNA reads TGTGCCAGCAGTCCGGTAGCGGGGGGGCCAGGAGATACGCAGTATTTT. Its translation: CASSPVAGGPGDTQYF.

The CDR3 protein is CAWSGGPLKETQYF. CDR3 sequence (DNA): TGTGCCTGGAGTGGCGGGCCTCTCAAGGAGACCCAGTACTTC. The chain links TRBV30 to TRBJ2-5, with D possibly TRBD2 on 5 matching bases. Deletions cut 1 base from V and 5 bases from J, with 14 bases between. The CDR3 has 14 residues. Germline CDR1 is GTSNPN and CDR2 is SVGIG (reference sequence).

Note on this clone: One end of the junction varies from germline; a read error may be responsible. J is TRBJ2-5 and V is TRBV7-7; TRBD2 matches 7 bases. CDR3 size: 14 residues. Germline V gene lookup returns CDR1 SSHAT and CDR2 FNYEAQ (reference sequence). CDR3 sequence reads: CASSSGPSAGAQYF. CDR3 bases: TGTGCTAGCAGTAGCGGGCCATCGGCCGGGGCCCAGTACTTC.

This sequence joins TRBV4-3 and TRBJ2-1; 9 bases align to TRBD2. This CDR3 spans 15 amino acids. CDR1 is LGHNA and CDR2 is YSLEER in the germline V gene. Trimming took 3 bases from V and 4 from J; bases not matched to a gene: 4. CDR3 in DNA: TGCGCCAGCAGCCAGTCGCGGGAGGGTTACAATGAGCAGTTCTTC. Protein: CASSQSREGYNEQFF.

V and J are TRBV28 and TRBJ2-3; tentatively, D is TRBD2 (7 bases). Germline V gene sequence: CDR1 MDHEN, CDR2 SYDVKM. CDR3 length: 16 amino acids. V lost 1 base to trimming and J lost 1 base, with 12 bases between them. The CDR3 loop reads CASSLYGGGGTDTQYF. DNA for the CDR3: TGTGCCAGCAGTTTATATGGGGGGGGCGGCACAGATACGCAGTATTTT.

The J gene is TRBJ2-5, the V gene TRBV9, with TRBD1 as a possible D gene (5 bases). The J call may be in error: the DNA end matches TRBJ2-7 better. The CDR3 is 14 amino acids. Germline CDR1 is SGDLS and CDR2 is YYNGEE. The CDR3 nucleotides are TGTGCCAGCAGCGTATTAGACAGAACCTACGAGCAGTACTTC. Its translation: CASSVLDRTYEQYF.

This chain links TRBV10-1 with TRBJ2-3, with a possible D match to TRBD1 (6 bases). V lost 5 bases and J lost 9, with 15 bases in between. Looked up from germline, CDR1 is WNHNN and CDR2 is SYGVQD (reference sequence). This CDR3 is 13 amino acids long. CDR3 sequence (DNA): TGCGCCAGCAGTTCCGGGACACCTTACACGCAGTATTTT. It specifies CASSSGTPYTQYF.

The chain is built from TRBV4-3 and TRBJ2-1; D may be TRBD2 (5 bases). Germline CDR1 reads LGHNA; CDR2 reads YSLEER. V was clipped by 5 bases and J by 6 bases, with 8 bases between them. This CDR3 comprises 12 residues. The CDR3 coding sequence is TGCGCCAGCAGCGAAGGAGGCAATGAGCAGTTCTTC. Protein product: CASSEGGNEQFF.

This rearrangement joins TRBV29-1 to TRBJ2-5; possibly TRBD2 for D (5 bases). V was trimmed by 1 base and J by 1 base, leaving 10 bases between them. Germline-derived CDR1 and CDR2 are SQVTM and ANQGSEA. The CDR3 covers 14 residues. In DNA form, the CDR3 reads TGCAGCGTTGAAGGGGAGAGCCTCCAAGAGACCCAGTACTTC. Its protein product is CSVEGESLQETQYF.

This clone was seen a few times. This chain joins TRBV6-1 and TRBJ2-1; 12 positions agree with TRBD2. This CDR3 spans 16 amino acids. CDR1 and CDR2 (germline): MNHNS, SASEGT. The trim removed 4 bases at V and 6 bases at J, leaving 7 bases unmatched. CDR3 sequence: CASSVGASGRANEQFF. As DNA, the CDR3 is TGTGCCAGCAGTGTTGGCGCTAGCGGGAGGGCCAATGAGCAGTTCTTC.

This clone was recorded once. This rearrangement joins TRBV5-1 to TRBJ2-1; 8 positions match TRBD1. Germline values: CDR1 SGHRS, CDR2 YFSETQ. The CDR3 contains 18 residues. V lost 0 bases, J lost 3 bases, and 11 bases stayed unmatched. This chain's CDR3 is CASSLVRAGGSIYNEQFF. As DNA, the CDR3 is TGCGCCAGCAGCTTGGTGAGGGCAGGGGGCTCCATCTACAATGAGCAGTTCTTC.

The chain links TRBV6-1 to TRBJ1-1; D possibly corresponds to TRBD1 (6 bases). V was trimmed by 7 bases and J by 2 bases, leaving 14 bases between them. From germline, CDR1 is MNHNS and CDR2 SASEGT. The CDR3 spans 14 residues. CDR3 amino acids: CASTRTAANTEAFF. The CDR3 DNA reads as TGTGCCAGCACCCGGACAGCGGCTAACACTGAAGCTTTCTTT.

The CDR3 region is CASSWTGQNSGANVLTF. For the CDR3, the DNA is TGTGCCAGCAGTTGGACAGGGCAAAACTCTGGGGCCAACGTCCTGACTTTC. The chain links TRBV27 to TRBJ2-6; 8 bases fit TRBD1. V was pared by 4 bases and J by 0 bases, with 5 bases of the junction left unmatched. The CDR3 has 17 residues. The germline V gene has CDR1 MNHEY and CDR2 SMNVEV (reference sequence).

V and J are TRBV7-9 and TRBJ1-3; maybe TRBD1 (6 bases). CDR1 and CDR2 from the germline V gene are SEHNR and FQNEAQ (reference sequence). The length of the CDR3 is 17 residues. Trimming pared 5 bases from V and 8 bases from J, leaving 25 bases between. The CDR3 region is CASSTRDTNLGVYTIYF. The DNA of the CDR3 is TGTGCCAGCAGCACCCGGGACACCAATCTCGGGGTATACACCATATATTTT.

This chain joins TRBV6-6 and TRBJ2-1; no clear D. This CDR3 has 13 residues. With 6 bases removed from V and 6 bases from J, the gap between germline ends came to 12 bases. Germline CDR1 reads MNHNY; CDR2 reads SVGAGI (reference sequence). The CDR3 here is CASRILDSNEQFF. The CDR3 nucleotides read TGTGCCAGCAGAATACTCGATTCCAATGAGCAGTTCTTC.